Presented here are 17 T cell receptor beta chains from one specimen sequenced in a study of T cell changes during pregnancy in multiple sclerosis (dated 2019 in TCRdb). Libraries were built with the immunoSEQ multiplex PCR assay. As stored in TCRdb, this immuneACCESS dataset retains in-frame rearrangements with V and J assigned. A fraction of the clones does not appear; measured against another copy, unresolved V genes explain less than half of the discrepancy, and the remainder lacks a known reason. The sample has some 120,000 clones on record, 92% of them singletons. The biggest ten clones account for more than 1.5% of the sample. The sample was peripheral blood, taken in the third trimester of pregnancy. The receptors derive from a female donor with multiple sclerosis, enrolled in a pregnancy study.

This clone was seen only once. CDR3: CASSVDAGEKLFF. The CDR3 DNA reads as TGTGCCAGCAGCGTAGACGCGGGGGAAAAACTGTTTTTT. The gene calls are TRBV9 and TRBJ1-4; D uncertain. The CDR3 totals 13 residues. Deletions cut 0 bases from V and 8 bases from J, with 8 bases between. Per the germline V gene, CDR1 is SGDLS and CDR2 is YYNGEE.

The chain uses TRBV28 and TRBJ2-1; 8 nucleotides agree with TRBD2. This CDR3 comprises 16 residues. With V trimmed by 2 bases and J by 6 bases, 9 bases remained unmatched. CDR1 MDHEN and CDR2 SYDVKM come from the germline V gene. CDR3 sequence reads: CASSLRAGARFNEQFF. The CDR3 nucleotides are TGTGCCAGCAGTTTACGAGCGGGAGCCCGTTTCAATGAGCAGTTCTTC. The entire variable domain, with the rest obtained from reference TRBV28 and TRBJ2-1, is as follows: DVKVTQSSRYLVKRTGEKVFLECVQDMDHENMFWYRQDPGLGLRLIYFSYDVKMKEKGDIPEGYSVSREKKERFSLILESASTNQTSMYLCASSLRAGARFNEQFFGPGTRLTVL.

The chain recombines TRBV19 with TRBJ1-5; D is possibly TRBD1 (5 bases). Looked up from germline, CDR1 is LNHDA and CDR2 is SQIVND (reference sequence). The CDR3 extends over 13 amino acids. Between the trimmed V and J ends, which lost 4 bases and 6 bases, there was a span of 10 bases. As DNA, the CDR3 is TGTGCCAGTAGTAGCCAGGGTGGTCAGCCCCAGCATTTT. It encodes CASSSQGGQPQHF. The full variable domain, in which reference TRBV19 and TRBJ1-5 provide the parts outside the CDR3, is DGGITQSPKYLFRKEGQNVTLSCEQNLNHDAMYWYRQDPGQGLRLIYYSQIVNDFQKGDIAEGYSVSREKKESFPLTVTSAQKNPTAFYLCASSSQGGQPQHFGDGTRLSIL.

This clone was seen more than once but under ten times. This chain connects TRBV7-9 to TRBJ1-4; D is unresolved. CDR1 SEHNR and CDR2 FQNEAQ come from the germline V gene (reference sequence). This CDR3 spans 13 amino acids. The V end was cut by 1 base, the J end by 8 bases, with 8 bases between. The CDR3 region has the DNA TGTGCCAGCAGCTTAGAAGGGAGAGAAAAACTGTTTTTT. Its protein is CASSLEGREKLFF.

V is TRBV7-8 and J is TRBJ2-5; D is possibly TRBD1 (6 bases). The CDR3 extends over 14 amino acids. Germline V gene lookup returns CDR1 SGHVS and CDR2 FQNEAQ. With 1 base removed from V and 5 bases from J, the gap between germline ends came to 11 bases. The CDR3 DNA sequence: TGTGCCAGCAGCTTAGTGGGGGCCGGGGAGACCCAGTACTTC. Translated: CASSLVGAGETQYF.

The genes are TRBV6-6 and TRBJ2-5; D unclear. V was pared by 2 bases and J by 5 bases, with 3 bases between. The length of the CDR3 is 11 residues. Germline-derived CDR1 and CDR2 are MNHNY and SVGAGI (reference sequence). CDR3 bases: TGTGCCAGCAGTTACCGGGAGACCCAGTACTTC. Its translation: CASSYRETQYF.

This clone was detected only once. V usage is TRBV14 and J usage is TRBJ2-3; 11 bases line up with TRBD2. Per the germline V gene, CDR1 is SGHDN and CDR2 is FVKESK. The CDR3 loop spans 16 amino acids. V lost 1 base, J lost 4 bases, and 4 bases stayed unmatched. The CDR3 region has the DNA TGTGCCAGCAGCCAAGGACCGGGACTAGCGGCAGATACGCAGTATTTT. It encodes CASSQGPGLAADTQYF.

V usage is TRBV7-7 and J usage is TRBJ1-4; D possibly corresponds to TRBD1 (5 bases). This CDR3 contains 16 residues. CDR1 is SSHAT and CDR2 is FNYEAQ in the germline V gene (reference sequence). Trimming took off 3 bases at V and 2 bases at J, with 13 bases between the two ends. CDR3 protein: CASSFRARPTNEKLFF. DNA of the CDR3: TGTGCCAGCAGCTTCAGGGCTCGACCCACTAATGAAAAACTGTTTTTT.

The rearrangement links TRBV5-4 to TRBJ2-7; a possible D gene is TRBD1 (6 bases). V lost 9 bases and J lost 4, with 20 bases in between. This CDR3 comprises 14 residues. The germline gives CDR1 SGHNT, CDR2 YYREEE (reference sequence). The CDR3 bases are TGTGCCACCACACTTGGGGGCCCTGGGTACGAGCAGTACTTC. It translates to CATTLGGPGYEQYF.

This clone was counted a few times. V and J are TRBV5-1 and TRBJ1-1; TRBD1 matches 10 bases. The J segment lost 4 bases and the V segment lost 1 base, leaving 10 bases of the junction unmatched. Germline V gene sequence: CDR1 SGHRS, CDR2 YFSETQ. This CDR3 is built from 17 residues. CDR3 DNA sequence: TGCGCCAGCAGCTTGTGGGGACAGGGGAGGGTAAGCACTGAAGCTTTCTTT. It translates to CASSLWGQGRVSTEAFF.

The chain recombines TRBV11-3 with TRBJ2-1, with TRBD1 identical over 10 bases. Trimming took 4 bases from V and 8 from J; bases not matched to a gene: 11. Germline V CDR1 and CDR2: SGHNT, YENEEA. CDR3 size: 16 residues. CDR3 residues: CASSSAPGQGLDEQFF. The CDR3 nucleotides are TGTGCCAGCAGCTCCGCTCCGGGACAGGGGCTGGATGAGCAGTTCTTC. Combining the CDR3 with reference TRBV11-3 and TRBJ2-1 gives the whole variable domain EAGVVQSPRYKIIEKKQPVAFWCNPISGHNTLYWYLQNLGQGPELLIRYENEEAVDDSQLPKDRFSAERLKGVDSTLKIQPAELGDSAVYLCASSSAPGQGLDEQFFGPGTRLTVL.

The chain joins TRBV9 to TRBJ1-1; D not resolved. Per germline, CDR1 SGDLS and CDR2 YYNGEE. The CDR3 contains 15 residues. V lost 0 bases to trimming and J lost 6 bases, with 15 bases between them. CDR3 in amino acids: CASSVDASRPAEAFF. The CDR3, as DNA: TGTGCCAGCAGCGTAGATGCGAGCAGGCCCGCTGAAGCTTTCTTT.

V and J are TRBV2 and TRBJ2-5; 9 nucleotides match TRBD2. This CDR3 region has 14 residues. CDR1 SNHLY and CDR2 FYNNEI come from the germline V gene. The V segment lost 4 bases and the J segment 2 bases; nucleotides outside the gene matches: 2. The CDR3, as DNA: TGTGCCAGCAGTGGGACTAGCGTACAAGAGACCCAGTACTTC. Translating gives CASSGTSVQETQYF.

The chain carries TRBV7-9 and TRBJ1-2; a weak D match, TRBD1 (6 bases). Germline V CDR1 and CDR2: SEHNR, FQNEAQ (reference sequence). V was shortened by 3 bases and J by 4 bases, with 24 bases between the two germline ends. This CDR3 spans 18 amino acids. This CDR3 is CASSFPSTGIVESYGYTF. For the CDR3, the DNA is TGTGCCAGCAGCTTCCCCTCGACAGGCATAGTAGAAAGCTATGGCTACACCTTC.

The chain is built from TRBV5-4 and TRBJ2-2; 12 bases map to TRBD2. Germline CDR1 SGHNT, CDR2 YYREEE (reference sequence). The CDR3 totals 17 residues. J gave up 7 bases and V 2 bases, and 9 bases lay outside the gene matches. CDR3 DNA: TGTGCCAGCAGCTTTGGCGGCCTAGCGGGAGGGGTCGGGGAGCTGTTTTTT. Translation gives CASSFGGLAGGVGELFF.

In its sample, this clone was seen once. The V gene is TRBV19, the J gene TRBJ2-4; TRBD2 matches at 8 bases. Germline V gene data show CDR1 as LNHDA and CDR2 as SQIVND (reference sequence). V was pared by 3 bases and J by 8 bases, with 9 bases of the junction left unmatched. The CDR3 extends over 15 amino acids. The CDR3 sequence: CASSIGTRGAHIQYF. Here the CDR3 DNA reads TGTGCCAGTAGTATTGGGACTAGGGGTGCCCACATTCAGTACTTC.

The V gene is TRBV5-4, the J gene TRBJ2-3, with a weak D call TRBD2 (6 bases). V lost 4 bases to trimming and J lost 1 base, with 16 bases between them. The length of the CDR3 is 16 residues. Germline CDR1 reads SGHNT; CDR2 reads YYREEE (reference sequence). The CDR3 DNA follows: TGTGCCAGCAGCCCCTGGGACTTTCCACGCACAGATACGCAGTATTTT. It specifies CASSPWDFPRTDTQYF. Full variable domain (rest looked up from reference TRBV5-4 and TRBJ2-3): ETGVTQSPTHLIKTRGQQVTLRCSSQSGHNTVSWYQQALGQGPQFIFQYYREEENGRGNFPPRFSGLQFPNYSSELNVNALELDDSALYLCASSPWDFPRTDTQYFGPGTRLTVL.